Described below is a single T cell receptor (beta chain) sequence and its context. Antigen: not known. These data belong to a study of T-cell reconstitution after alpha-beta-depleted transplantation in children. Molecular barcoding with unique molecular identifiers was used for the TCRbeta library. TCRdb analysed the PCR reads with MiXCR anew, one entry per CDR3 protein. The data show approximately 1,000,000 distinct CDR3 sequences, roughly 31% seen once. Points from the study as a whole: A year post-transplant, T-cell counts and diversity derived mostly from newly produced T cells. Where alpha-beta T cells came from about two months after transplant was reportedly several hundred expanded graft clones. There were some patients whose high TCRbeta diversity at day 60 came from surviving recipient T cells and thymic progenitors.

This receptor was taken from a boy under two years old who had a stem cell transplant for SCID, so the T cells may come from the graft donor. Specimen: PBMCs, mostly from graft donor cells, collected 360 days after TCRalphabeta/CD19-depleted stem cell transplant.

The DNA of the CDR3 is TGTGCCAGCAGCTCACAGGGCGGGAGCAATCAGCCCCAGCATTTT. This codes for CASSSQGGSNQPQHF. The genes are TRBV2 and TRBJ1-5; D perhaps matches TRBD1 (6 bases). The germline V gene encodes CDR1 SNHLY and CDR2 FYNNEI. V was clipped by 6 bases and J by 1 base, with 13 bases between them. CDR3 length: 15 amino acids. Variable domain in full (rest from reference TRBV2 and TRBJ1-5): EPEVTQTPSHQVTQMGQEVILRCVPISNHLYFYWYRQILGQKVEFLVSFYNNEISEKSEIFDDQFSVERPDGSNFTLKIRSTKLEDSAMYFCASSSQGGSNQPQHFGDGTRLSIL.